This T cell receptor beta chain was identified during a study of cytomegalovirus exposure and HLA in healthy donors. Study conclusions and caveats: Previous analysis showed most TCR beta V segments were productive about 90% or about 30% of the time. It was only CMV serostatus that was available as immune exposure information. TRBV6-2, TRBV6-3 and some other V segments were excluded as indistinguishable.

V was trimmed by 3 bases and J by 9 bases, leaving 13 bases between them. The CDR3 totals 13 residues. Germline CDR1 and CDR2: SGHRS and YFSETQ. The PCR ran on 60 Vbeta and 13 Jbeta primers. Clones were sequenced by immunoSEQ multiplex PCR, and TCRdb holds only the in-frame ones, with some missing. Of about 130,000 clones in the sample, 84% were seen once. This clone was detected only a few times. The antigen is not known. The sequence came from a young woman in good health and CMV-seropositive. V and J are TRBV5-1 and TRBJ2-1; D possibly corresponds to TRBD1 (6 bases). Source material: PBMCs. The CDR3 DNA is TGCGCCAGCAGCTCCAGGGTACAGGGTGAGCAGTTCTTC. Protein sequence: CASSSRVQGEQFF.